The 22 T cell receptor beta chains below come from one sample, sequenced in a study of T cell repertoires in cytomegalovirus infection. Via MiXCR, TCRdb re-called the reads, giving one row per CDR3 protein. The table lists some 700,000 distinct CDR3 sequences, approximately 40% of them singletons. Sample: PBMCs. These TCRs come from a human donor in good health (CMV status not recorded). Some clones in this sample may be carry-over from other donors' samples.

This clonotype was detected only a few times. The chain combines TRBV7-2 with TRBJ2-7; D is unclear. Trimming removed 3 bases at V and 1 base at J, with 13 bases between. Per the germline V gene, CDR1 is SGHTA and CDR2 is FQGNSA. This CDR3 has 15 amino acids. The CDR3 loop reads CASSFLQLWSYEQYF. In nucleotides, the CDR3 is TGTGCCAGCAGCTTTCTGCAGTTGTGGTCCTACGAGCAGTACTTC.

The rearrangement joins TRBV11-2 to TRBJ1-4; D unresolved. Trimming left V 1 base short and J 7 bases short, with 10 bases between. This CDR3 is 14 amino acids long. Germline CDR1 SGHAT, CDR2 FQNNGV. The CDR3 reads CASSLARSGEKLFF. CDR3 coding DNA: TGTGCCAGCAGCTTAGCCAGGAGTGGTGAAAAACTGTTTTTT.

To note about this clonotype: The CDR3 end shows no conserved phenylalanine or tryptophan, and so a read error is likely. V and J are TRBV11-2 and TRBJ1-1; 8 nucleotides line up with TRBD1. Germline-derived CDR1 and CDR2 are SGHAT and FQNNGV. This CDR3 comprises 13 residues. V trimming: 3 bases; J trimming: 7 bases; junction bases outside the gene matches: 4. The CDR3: CASSFGQGGEAFC. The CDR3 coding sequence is TGTGCCAGCAGCTTCGGACAGGGAGGTGAAGCTTTCTGT.

The CDR3 DNA is TGTGCCAGCAGTCCTCCGACAGGCCGCGAGACCCAGTACTTC. Translated, it gives CASSPPTGRETQYF. The chain joins TRBV28 to TRBJ2-5; possibly TRBD1 for D (6 bases). CDR1 is MDHEN and CDR2 is SYDVKM in the germline V gene. The ends were cut back, 5 bases at V and 5 bases at J, with 15 bases in the middle. CDR3 length: 14 amino acids.

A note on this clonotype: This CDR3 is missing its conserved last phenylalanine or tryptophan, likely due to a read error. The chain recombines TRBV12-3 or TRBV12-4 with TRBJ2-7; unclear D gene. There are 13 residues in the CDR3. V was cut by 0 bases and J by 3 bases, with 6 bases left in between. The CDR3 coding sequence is TGTGCCAGCAGTTTAGCGCTTGGCTACGAGCAGTACTGC. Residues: CASSLALGYEQYC.

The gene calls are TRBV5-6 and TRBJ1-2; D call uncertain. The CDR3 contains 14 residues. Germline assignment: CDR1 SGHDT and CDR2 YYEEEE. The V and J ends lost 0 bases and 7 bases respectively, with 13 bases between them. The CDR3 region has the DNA TGTGCCAGCAGCTTGGGCTGGGCTCTGGGTGGCTACACCTTC. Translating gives CASSLGWALGGYTF.

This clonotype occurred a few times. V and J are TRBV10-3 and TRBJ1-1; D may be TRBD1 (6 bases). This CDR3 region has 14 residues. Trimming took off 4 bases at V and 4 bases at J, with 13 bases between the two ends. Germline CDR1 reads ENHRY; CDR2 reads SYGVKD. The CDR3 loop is CAISGGDTGTEAFF. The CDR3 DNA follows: TGTGCCATCAGTGGGGGGGACACAGGCACTGAAGCTTTCTTT.

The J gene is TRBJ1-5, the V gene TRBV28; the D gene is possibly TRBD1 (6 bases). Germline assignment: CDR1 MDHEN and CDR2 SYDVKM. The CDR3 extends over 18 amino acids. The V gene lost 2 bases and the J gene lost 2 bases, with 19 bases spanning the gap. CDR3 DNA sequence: TGTGCCAGCAGTTTAGTATTTGGGGAGGGGGATGGCAATCAGCCCCAGCATTTT. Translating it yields CASSLVFGEGDGNQPQHF.

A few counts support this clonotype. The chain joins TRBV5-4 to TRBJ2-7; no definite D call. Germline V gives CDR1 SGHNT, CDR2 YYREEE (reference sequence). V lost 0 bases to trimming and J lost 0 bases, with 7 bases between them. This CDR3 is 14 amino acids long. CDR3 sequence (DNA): TGTGCCAGCAGCTTGGCCCCTAGCTCCTACGAGCAGTACTTC. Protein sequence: CASSLAPSSYEQYF.

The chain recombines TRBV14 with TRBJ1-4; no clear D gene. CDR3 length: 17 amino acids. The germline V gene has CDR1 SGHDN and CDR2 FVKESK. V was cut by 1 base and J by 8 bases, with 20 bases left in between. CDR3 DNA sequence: TGTGCCAGCAGCCAAGTAGGCTCGGGGATCAGGCGGGAAAAACTGTTTTTT. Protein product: CASSQVGSGIRREKLFF.

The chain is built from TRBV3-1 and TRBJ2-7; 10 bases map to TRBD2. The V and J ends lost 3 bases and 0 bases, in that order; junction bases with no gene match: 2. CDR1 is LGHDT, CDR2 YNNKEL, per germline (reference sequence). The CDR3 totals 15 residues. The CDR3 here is CASSHSSGSSYEQYF. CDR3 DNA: TGTGCCAGCAGCCACTCTAGCGGGAGCTCCTACGAGCAGTACTTC.

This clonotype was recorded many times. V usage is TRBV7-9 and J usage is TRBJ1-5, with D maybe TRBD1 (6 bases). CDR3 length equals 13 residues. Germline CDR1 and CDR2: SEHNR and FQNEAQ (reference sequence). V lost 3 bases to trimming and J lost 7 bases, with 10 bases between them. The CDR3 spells CASSLGGQQPQHF. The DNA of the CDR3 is TGTGCCAGCAGCTTGGGGGGACAACAGCCCCAGCATTTT.

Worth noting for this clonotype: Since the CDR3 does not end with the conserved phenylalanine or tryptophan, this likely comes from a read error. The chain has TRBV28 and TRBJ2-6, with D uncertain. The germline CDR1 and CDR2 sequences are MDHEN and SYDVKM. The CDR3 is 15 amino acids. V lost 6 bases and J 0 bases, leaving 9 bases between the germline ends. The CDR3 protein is CASSRPSSGANVLTL. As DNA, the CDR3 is TGTGCCAGCAGCCGACCCAGCTCTGGGGCCAACGTCCTGACTTTA.

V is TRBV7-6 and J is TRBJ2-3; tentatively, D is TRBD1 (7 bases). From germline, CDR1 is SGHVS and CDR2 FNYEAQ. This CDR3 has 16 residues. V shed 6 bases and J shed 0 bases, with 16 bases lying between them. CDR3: CASSLRRGQSTDTQYF. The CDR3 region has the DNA TGTGCCAGCAGTCTAAGGAGGGGACAGAGCACAGATACGCAGTATTTT. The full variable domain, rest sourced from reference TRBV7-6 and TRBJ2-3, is GAGVSQSPRYKVTKRGQDVALRCDPISGHVSLYWYRQALGQGPEFLTYFNYEAQQDKSGLPNDRFSAERPEGSISTLTIQRTEQRDSAMYRCASSLRRGQSTDTQYFGPGTRLTVL.

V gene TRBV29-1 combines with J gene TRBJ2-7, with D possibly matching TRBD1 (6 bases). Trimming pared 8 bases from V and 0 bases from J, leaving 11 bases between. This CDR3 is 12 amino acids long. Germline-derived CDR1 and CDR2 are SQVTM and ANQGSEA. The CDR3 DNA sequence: TGCAGCATCCGACAGGACTCCTACGAGCAGTACTTC. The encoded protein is CSIRQDSYEQYF.

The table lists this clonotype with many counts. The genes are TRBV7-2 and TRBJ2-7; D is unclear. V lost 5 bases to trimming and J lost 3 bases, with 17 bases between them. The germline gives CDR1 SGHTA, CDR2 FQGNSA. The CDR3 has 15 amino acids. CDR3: CASSPDQNPVYEQYF. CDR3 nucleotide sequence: TGTGCCAGCAGCCCTGACCAAAACCCTGTCTACGAGCAGTACTTC.

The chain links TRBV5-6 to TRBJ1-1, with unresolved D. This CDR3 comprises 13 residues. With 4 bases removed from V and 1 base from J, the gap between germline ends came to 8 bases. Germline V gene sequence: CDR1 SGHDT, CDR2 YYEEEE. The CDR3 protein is CASSPTKNTEAFF. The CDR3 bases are TGTGCCAGCAGCCCCACCAAGAACACTGAAGCTTTCTTT. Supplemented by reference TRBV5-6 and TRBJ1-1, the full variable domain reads DAGVTQSPTHLIKTRGQQVTLRCSPKSGHDTVSWYQQALGQGPQFIFQYYEEEERQRGNFPDRFSGHQFPNYSSELNVNALLLGDSALYLCASSPTKNTEAFFGQGTRLTVV.

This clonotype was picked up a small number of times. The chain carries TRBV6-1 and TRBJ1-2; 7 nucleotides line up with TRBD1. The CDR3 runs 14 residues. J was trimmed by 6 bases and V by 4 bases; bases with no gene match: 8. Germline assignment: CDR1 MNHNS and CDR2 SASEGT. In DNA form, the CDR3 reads TGTGCCAGCAGTGGAGAACAGGGGCTTGATGGCTACACCTTC. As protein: CASSGEQGLDGYTF.

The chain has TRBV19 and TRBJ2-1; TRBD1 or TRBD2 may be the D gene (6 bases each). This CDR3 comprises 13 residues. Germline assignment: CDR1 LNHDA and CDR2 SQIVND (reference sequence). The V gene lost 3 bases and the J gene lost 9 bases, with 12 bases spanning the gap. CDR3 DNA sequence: TGTGCCAGTAGTATTAGGGGGGCCGGTGAGCAGTTCTTC. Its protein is CASSIRGAGEQFF.

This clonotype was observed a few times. CDR3 in amino acids: CASSVGQSSYNSPLHF. The CDR3 region has the DNA TGTGCCAGCAGTGTAGGACAGAGCTCCTATAATTCACCCCTCCACTTT. The genes are TRBV2 and TRBJ1-6; the D gene is possibly TRBD1 (6 bases). The CDR3 length is 16 residues. The germline V gene has CDR1 SNHLY and CDR2 FYNNEI. The V end was cut by 4 bases, the J end by 0 bases, with 10 bases between.

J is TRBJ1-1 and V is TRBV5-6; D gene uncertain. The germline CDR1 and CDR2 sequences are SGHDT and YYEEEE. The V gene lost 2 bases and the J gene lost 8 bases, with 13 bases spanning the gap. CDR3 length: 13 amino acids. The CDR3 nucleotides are TGTGCCAGCAGCTTTTCCGTAGGAGTAGAAGCTTTCTTT. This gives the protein CASSFSVGVEAFF.

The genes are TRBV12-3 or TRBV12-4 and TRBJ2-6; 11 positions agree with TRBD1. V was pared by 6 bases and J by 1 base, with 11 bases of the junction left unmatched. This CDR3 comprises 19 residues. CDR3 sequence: CASRPNPGQGGSGANVLTF. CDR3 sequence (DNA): TGTGCCAGCAGACCTAATCCGGGACAGGGGGGGTCTGGGGCCAACGTCCTGACTTTC.